The 2 T cell receptor beta chains reported below all come from one sample, sequenced in a study of shared clonotypes between healthy human individuals. Only in-frame clones appear in the TCRdb table, and some are missing; sequencing was by immunoSEQ multiplex PCR. The table lists approximately 710,000 clones, 90% of them singletons. The sequenced sample consisted of memory CD8+ T cells from PBMCs. This sample's subset: CD45RO+ cells pooled with CCR7-negative TemRA cells. Receptors originate from a man between 18 and 29 years old in good health. Some clones in this sample may be carry-over from other donors' samples.

The chain joins TRBV4-3 to TRBJ1-2; D gene ambiguous. Germline V gives CDR1 LGHNA, CDR2 YSLEER. With 4 bases removed from V and 7 bases from J, the gap between germline ends came to 10 bases. The CDR3 spans 12 residues. The CDR3 DNA follows: TGCGCCAGCAGCCCCCGCTCCTTTGGCTACACCTTC. The encoded protein is CASSPRSFGYTF.

The V and J genes are TRBV19 and TRBJ2-2; 8 positions match TRBD1. The CDR3 is made up of 16 amino acids. Trimming removed 3 bases from V and 5 bases from J; junction bases left unmatched: 8. Per the germline V gene, CDR1 is LNHDA and CDR2 is SQIVND (reference sequence). DNA of the CDR3: TGTGCCAGTAGTATTATGGGCCAGGGGGCGACCGGGGAGCTGTTTTTT. This encodes CASSIMGQGATGELFF.